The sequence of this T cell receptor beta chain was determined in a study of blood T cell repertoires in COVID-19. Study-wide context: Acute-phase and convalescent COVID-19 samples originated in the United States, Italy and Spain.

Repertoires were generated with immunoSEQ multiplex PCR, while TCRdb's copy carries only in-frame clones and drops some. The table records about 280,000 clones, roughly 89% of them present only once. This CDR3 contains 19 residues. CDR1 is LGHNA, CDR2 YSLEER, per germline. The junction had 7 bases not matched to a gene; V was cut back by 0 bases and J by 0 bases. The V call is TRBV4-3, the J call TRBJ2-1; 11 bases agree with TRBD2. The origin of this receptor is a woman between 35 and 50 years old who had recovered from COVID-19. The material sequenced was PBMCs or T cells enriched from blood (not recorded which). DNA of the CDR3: TGCGCCAGCAGCCAAGATTATACTAGCGGGAGTAGCTCCTACAATGAGCAGTTCTTC. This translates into CASSQDYTSGSSSYNEQFF.